These 5 T cell receptor beta chains were all obtained from the same sample, sequenced in a study of blood T cell repertoires in COVID-19. Assay: immunoSEQ multiplex PCR; the TCRdb copy retains only in-frame clones and omits some. The data hold 350,000 or so clones, with over 85% observed a single time. Specimen: peripheral blood. The receptors were gathered from a woman aged 60-75 years with COVID-19, enrolled during active disease.

V is TRBV28 and J is TRBJ2-7, with 7 nucleotides matching TRBD1. J gave up 6 bases and V 3 bases, and 8 bases lay outside the gene matches. The CDR3 has 14 amino acids. Germline CDR1 MDHEN, CDR2 SYDVKM. CDR3 DNA sequence: TGTGCCAGCAGTTTGACAGGGCTAGCCCTCGAGCAGTACTTC. Protein product: CASSLTGLALEQYF.

This chain links TRBV5-1 with TRBJ1-2; tentative D call: TRBD1 (6 bases). Deletions cut 1 base from V and 0 bases from J, with 10 bases between. The CDR3 extends over 15 amino acids. The V gene's germline CDR1 is SGHRS and CDR2 YFSETQ. CDR3 loop: CASSLTRGTNYGYTF. In nucleotides, the CDR3 is TGCGCCAGCAGCTTGACCAGGGGAACTAACTATGGCTACACCTTC. The whole variable domain, remainder taken from reference TRBV5-1 and TRBJ1-2, is KAGVTQTPRYLIKTRGQQVTLSCSPISGHRSVSWYQQTPGQGLQFLFEYFSETQRNKGNFPGRFSGRQFSNSRSEMNVSTLELGDSALYLCASSLTRGTNYGYTFGSGTRLTVV.

The V gene is TRBV6-5, the J gene TRBJ1-2, with a tentative D call TRBD1 (5 bases). The germline V gene encodes CDR1 MNHEY and CDR2 SVGAGI. The CDR3 contains 16 residues. V dropped 0 bases and J dropped 1 base, with 12 bases sitting between them. In DNA, the CDR3 is TGTGCCAGCAGTTACTCTTCCTGGGGCATTAACTATGGCTACACCTTC. It specifies CASSYSSWGINYGYTF.

The chain couples TRBV19 to TRBJ1-1, with D unresolved. The length of the CDR3 is 16 residues. Trimming took 0 bases from V and 0 from J, leaving 11 bases between them. CDR1 is LNHDA, CDR2 SQIVND, per germline (reference sequence). The CDR3 protein is CASSIDGSLMNTEAFF. Here the CDR3 DNA reads TGTGCCAGTAGTATAGACGGGTCGCTGATGAACACTGAAGCTTTCTTT.

The chain recombines TRBV7-9 with TRBJ1-1; 9 bases line up with TRBD1. The CDR3 sequence is 17 residues long. The V gene end was trimmed by 4 bases and the J gene end by 1 base; junction bases not matched to a gene: 10. The germline CDR1 and CDR2 sequences are SEHNR and FQNEAQ (reference sequence). The CDR3 spells CASSSRQGGTPNTEAFF. The CDR3 nucleotides are TGTGCCAGCAGCTCACGACAGGGGGGTACCCCGAACACTGAAGCTTTCTTT.